This is a list of T cell receptor beta chains from one sample in a study of cytomegalovirus exposure and HLA in healthy donors. Here immunoSEQ multiplex PCR was the method, and the copy in TCRdb shows in-frame clones only, minus some. The repertoire has some 210,000 clones, around 81% of them found once; the top ten carry more than 8.5%. The specimen was PBMCs. These receptor sequences come from a woman aged 50 to 60 in good health and CMV-seropositive. The CDR3 runs from the conserved cysteine through the conserved F or W. D genes are given only for firm matches.

CASSGRDSGLNTEAFF,TRBD1,TRBV5-1,TRBJ1-1
CASSLGQHSPLHF,TRBD1,TRBV27,TRBJ1-6
CASTEGTGRRGYTF,TRBD1,TRBV19,TRBJ1-2
CASSARTSGGAGEQFF,TRBD2,TRBV5-1,TRBJ2-1
CASSQGLSTDTQYF,TRBD2,TRBV5-4,TRBJ2-3
CASSLSPVSPYGYTF,.,TRBV27,TRBJ1-2
CASRTGSKGYTF,TRBD1,TRBV6-1,TRBJ1-2
CASSLGGRSGANVLTF,.,TRBV7-6,TRBJ2-6
CASSQVEAAYEQYF,.,TRBV4-1,TRBJ2-7
CASSVDSGGLTNSYNEQFF,TRBD2,TRBV9,TRBJ2-1
CASSPGSYNEQFF,.,TRBV5-1,TRBJ2-1
CASSEFTGAVLNTEAFF,TRBD1,TRBV2,TRBJ1-1
CSVGGGNTEAFF,.,TRBV29-1,TRBJ1-1
CASSFGRGQVEAFF,.,TRBV5-1,TRBJ1-1
CASSGLRGGGTDTQYF,TRBD2,TRBV9,TRBJ2-3
CASSELRTSLQFF,TRBD2,TRBV6-1,TRBJ2-1
CAGKRRTGPYEQYF,TRBD1,TRBV30,.
CAGEAGSTDTQYF,.,TRBV7-9,TRBJ2-3
CAWSPRQGFFANEKLFF,.,TRBV30,TRBJ1-4
CASSRQGYEQYF,TRBD1,TRBV5-1,TRBJ2-7
CASGVRGVGTDTQYF,.,TRBV30,TRBJ2-3
CATSRGFTGEKLFF,.,TRBV15,TRBJ1-4
CASSLVGGDYYNEQFF,.,TRBV7-6,TRBJ2-1
CASSSPARGLWDGYTF,TRBD1,TRBV6-5,TRBJ1-2
CASSSTGRSTDTQYF,TRBD1,TRBV5-4,TRBJ2-3
CASSPTVLAVRAFF,.,TRBV27,TRBJ1-1
CASSDNRGRNQPQHF,TRBD1,TRBV7-8,TRBJ1-5